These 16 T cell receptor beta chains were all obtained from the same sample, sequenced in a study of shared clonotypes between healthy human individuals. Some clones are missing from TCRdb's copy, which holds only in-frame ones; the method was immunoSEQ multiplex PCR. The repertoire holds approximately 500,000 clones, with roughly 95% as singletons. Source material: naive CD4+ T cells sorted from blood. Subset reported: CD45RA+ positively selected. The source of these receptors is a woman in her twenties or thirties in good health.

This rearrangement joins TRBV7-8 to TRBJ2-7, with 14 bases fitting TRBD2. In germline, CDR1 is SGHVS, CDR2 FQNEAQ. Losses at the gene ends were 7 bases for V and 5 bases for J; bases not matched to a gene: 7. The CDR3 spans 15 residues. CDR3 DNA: TGTGCCAGCACGCGACTAGCGGGAGGGCCCGACGAGCAGTACTTC. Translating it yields CASTRLAGGPDEQYF. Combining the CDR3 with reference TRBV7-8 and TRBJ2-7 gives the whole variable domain GAGVSQSPRYKVAKRGQDVALRCDPISGHVSLFWYQQALGQGPEFLTYFQNEAQLDKSGLPSDRFFAERPEGSVSTLKIQRTQQEDSAVYLCASTRLAGGPDEQYFGPGTRLTVT.

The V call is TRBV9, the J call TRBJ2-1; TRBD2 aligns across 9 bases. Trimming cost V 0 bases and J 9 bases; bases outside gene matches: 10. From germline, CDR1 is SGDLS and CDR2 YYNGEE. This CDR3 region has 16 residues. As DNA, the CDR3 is TGTGCCAGCAGCGTAGTACCGAGCGGGAGGTTGACTGAGCAGTTCTTC. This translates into CASSVVPSGRLTEQFF.

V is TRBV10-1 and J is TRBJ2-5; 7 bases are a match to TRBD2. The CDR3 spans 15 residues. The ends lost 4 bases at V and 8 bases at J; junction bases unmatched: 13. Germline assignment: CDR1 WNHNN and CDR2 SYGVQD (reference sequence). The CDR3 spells CASSGGLSGGLTQYF. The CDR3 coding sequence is TGCGCCAGCAGTGGAGGTCTATCGGGGGGATTAACCCAGTACTTC.

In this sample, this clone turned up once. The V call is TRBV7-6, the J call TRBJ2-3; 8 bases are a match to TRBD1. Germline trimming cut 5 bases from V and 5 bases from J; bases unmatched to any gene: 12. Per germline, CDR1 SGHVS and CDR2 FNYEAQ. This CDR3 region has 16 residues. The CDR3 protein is CASSPSGQVGQDTQYF. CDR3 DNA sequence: TGTGCCAGCAGCCCGTCGGGACAGGTCGGGCAAGATACGCAGTATTTT.

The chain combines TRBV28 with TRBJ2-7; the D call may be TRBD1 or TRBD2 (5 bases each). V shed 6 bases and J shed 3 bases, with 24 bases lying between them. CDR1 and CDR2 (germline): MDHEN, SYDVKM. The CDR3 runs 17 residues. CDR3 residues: CASSPFPRLRDDYEQYF. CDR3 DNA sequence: TGTGCCAGCAGCCCTTTTCCCAGACTCCGGGACGACTACGAGCAGTACTTC. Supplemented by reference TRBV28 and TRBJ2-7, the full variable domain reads DVKVTQSSRYLVKRTGEKVFLECVQDMDHENMFWYRQDPGLGLRLIYFSYDVKMKEKGDIPEGYSVSREKKERFSLILESASTNQTSMYLCASSPFPRLRDDYEQYFGPGTRLTVT.

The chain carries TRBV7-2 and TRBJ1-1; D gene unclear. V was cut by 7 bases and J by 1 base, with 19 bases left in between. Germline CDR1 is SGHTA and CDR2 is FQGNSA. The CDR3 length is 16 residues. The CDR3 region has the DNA TGTGCCAGCACCTTTGGCGGTTGGGAGGGGAACACTGAAGCTTTCTTT. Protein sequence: CASTFGGWEGNTEAFF.

CDR3 sequence: CASSFIPSGATGYGYTF. The CDR3 DNA sequence: TGTGCCAGCAGCTTTATCCCGAGCGGGGCAACGGGCTATGGCTACACCTTC. The V call is TRBV5-6, the J call TRBJ1-2; possibly TRBD1 for D (5 bases). CDR3 length equals 17 residues. V lost 2 bases and J lost 4, with 21 bases in between. Germline loops: CDR1 SGHDT, CDR2 YYEEEE. Supplemented by reference TRBV5-6 and TRBJ1-2, the full variable domain reads DAGVTQSPTHLIKTRGQQVTLRCSPKSGHDTVSWYQQALGQGPQFIFQYYEEEERQRGNFPDRFSGHQFPNYSSELNVNALLLGDSALYLCASSFIPSGATGYGYTFGSGTRLTVV.

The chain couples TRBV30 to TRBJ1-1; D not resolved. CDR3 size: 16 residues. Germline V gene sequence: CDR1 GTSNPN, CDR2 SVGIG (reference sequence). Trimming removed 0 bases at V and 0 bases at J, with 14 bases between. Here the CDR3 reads CAWSVLSGRMNTEAFF. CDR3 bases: TGTGCCTGGAGTGTACTATCCGGGCGGATGAACACTGAAGCTTTCTTT.

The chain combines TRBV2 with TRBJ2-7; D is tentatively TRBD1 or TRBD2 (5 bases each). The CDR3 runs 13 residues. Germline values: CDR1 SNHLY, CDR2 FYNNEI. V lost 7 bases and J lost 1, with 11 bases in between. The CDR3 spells CASKRDQSYEQYF. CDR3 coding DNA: TGTGCCAGCAAACGGGACCAATCCTACGAGCAGTACTTC.

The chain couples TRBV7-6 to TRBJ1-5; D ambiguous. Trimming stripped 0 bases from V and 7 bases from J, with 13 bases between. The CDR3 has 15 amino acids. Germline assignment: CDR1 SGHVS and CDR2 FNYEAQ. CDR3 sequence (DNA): TGTGCCAGCAGCTTAGCGGGTTCTCTGGGCCAGCCCCAGCATTTT. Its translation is CASSLAGSLGQPQHF.

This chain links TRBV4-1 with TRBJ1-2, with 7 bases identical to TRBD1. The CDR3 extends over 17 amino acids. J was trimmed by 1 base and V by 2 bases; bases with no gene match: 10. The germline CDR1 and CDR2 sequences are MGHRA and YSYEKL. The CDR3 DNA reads TGCGCCAGCAGCCAAAAGGGACAGTCCGTGGATAACTATGGCTACACCTTC. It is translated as CASSQKGQSVDNYGYTF.

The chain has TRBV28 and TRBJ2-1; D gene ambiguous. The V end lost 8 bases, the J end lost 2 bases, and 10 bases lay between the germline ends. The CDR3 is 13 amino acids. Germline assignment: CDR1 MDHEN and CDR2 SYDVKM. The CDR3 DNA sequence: TGTGCCAGCGGACGCCGGGCCTACAATGAGCAGTTCTTC. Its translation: CASGRRAYNEQFF.

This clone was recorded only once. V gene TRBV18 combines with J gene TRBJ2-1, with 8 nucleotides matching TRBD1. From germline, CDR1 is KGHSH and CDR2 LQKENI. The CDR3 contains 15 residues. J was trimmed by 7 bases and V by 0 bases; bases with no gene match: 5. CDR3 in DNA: TGTGCCAGCTCACCACCTTGGACAGGGACTAATGAGCAGTTCTTC. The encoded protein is CASSPPWTGTNEQFF.

In DNA, the CDR3 is TGTGCCAGCAGCCCGACAGGGGCTAGCACAGATACGCAGTATTTT. Translating it yields CASSPTGASTDTQYF. V usage is TRBV5-5 and J usage is TRBJ2-3, with 8 bases lining up with TRBD1. V shed 4 bases and J 0 bases; nucleotides not matched to a gene: 4. The CDR3 runs to 15 residues. The germline CDR1 and CDR2 sequences are SGHKS and YYEKEE (reference sequence).

CDR3 nucleotides: TGCGCCAGCAGCAGAGGACAGGGTATGTACGAGCAGTACTTC. It encodes CASSRGQGMYEQYF. This chain links TRBV5-1 with TRBJ2-7; 8 bases are shared with TRBD1. The trim removed 4 bases at V and 4 bases at J, leaving 7 bases unmatched. Germline CDR1 reads SGHRS; CDR2 reads YFSETQ. The CDR3 length is 14 residues.

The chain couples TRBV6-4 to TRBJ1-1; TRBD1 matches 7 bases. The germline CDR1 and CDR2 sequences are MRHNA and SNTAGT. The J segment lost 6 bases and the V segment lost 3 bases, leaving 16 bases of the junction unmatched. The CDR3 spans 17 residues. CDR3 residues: CASSDESGGSLPAEAFF. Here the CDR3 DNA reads TGTGCCAGCAGTGATGAATCAGGGGGAAGTCTTCCCGCTGAAGCTTTCTTT.